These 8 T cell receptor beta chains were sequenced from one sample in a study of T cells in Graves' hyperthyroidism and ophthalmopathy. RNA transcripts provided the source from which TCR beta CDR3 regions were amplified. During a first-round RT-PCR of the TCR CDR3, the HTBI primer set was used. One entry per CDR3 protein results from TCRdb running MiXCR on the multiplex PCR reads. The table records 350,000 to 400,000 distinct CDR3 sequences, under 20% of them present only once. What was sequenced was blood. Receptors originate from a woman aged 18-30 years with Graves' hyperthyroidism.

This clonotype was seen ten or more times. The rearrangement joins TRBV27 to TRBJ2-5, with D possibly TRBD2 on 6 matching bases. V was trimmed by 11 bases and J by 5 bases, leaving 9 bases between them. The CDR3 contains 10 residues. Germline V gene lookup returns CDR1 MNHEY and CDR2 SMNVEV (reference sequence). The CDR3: CAWGVETQYF. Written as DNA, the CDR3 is TGTGCCTGGGGGGTGGAGACCCAGTACTTC.

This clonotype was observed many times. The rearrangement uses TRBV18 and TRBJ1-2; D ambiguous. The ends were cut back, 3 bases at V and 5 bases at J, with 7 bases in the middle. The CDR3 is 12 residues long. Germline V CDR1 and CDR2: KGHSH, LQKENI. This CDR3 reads CASSPVRYGYTF. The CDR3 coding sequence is TGTGCCAGCTCACCGGTTAGGTATGGCTACACCTTC.

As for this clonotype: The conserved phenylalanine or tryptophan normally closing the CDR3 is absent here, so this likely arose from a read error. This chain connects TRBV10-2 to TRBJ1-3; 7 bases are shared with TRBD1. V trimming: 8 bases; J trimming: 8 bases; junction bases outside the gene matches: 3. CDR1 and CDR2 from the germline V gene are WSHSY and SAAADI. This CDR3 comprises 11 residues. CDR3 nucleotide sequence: TGCGCCAGCTCAGGGGGACACACCATATATGTT. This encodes CASSGGHTIYV.

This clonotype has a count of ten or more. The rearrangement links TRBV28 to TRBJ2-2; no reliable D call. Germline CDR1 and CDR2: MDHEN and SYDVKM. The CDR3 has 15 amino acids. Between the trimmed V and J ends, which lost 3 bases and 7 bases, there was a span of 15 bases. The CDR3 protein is CASSFMATIDGELFF. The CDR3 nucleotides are TGTGCCAGCAGTTTTATGGCTACGATAGACGGGGAGCTGTTTTTT. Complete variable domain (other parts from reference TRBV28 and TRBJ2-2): DVKVTQSSRYLVKRTGEKVFLECVQDMDHENMFWYRQDPGLGLRLIYFSYDVKMKEKGDIPEGYSVSREKKERFSLILESASTNQTSMYLCASSFMATIDGELFFGEGSRLTVL.

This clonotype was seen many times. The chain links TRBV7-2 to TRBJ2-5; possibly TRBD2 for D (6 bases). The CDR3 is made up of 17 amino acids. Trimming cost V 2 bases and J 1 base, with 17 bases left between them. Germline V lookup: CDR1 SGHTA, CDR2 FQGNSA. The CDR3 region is CASSLSFIGGFQETQYF. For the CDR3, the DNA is TGTGCCAGCAGCTTAAGTTTCATCGGGGGATTCCAAGAGACCCAGTACTTC.

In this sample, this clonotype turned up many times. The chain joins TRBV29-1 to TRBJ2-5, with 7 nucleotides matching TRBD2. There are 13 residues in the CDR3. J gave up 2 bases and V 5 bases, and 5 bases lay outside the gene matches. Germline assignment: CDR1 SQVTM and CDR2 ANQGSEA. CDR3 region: CSVRGRAQETQYF. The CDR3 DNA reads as TGCAGCGTTCGTGGGAGGGCTCAAGAGACCCAGTACTTC.

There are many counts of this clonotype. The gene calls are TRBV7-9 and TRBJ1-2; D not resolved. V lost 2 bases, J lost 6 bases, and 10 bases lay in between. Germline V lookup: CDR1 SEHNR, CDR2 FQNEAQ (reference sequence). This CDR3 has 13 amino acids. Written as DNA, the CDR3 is TGTGCCAGCAGCTTAACCGGGCAGGATGGCTACACCTTC. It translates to CASSLTGQDGYTF.

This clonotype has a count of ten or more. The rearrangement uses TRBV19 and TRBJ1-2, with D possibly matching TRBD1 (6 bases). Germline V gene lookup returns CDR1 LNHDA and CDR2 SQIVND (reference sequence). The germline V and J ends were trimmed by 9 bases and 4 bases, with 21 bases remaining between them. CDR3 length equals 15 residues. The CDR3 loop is CASGGGLGVFYGYTF. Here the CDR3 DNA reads TGTGCCAGCGGGGGCGGCCTGGGCGTCTTCTATGGCTACACCTTC.